A single sample gave rise to the 4 T cell receptor beta chains below, sequenced in a study of identical twins. One entry per CDR3 protein, called by TCRdb with MiXCR from the 5' RACE reads. The sample contains around 1.7 million distinct CDR3 sequences, 25% to 35% of which appear only once. The sequenced sample consisted of cord blood. Receptors were obtained from a newborn girl in good health.

This clonotype was counted between two and nine times. The chain employs TRBV20-1 and TRBJ2-7, with 7 bases matching TRBD2. CDR1 DFQATT and CDR2 SNEGSKA come from the germline V gene (reference sequence). This CDR3 is built from 14 residues. Trimming took 6 bases from V and 0 from J; bases not matched to a gene: 8. The CDR3 loop is CSALLAATSYEQYF. The CDR3 DNA follows: TGCAGTGCCCTCCTAGCGGCGACCTCCTACGAGCAGTACTTC.

This chain joins TRBV13 and TRBJ2-1; D unclear. Germline V gene data show CDR1 as PRHDT and CDR2 as FYEKMQ (reference sequence). This CDR3 has 13 amino acids. V lost 5 bases, J lost 8 bases, and 13 bases lay in between. CDR3 DNA sequence: TGTGCCAGCAGCCCGTCGTCCGGCGATGAGCAGTTCTTC. Translation: CASSPSSGDEQFF.

The V call is TRBV29-1, the J call TRBJ1-2; D not certain. The CDR3 has 15 amino acids. Germline-derived CDR1 and CDR2 are SQVTM and ANQGSEA. V lost 5 bases to trimming and J lost 2 bases, with 18 bases between them. The chain's CDR3 is CSVIPPGRKNYGYTF. The CDR3 DNA reads as TGCAGCGTTATACCCCCAGGCCGGAAAAACTATGGCTACACCTTC.

This clonotype has a handful of counts. The chain has TRBV4-1 and TRBJ2-7; 10 bases line up with TRBD1. Unmatched junction bases numbered 10, after V lost 4 bases and J lost 1 base. Germline CDR1 is MGHRA and CDR2 is YSYEKL. The CDR3 sequence is 17 residues long. The CDR3 here is CASSRNQRTGGSYEQYF. CDR3 nucleotides: TGCGCCAGCAGCCGAAACCAGCGGACAGGGGGTTCCTACGAGCAGTACTTC.